This T cell receptor (beta chain) was found in a study of shared clonotypes between healthy human individuals. TCRdb's table, derived via immunoSEQ multiplex PCR, lists solely in-frame clones and lacks some. The sample holds roughly 2,500,000 clones, under 95% seen once. The germline gives CDR1 SGHTA, CDR2 FQGTGA. The CDR3 consists of 18 residues. V trimming: 1 base; J trimming: 4 bases; junction bases outside the gene matches: 13. Sequenced material: naive CD4+ T cells from PBMCs. Described subset: CD45RA+ positively selected. The chain couples TRBV7-3 to TRBJ2-3, with 8 positions matching TRBD2. The clonotype was recovered from a man between 18 and 35 years old in good health. Some clones in this sample may be carry-over from other donors' samples. CDR3 nucleotide sequence: TGTGCCAGCAGCTTAAGGGCGATAGCGGGATCATCACCAGATACGCAGTATTTT. It encodes CASSLRAIAGSSPDTQYF.